This T cell receptor beta chain emerged from a study of TIL therapy for anti-PD-1-resistant metastatic lung cancer (dated by TCRdb to the early 2020s). Study-wide context: Among the enrolled patients, the median age was about 50 years (range roughly 35-80), and the median tumor PD-L1 proportion score was 4.5% to 7.5%. The cohort was predominantly lung adenocarcinoma, with several EGFR-mutant and two ALK-rearranged tumors, and half of patients were current or former smokers. Across the cohort, whole-exome sequencing showed a median non-synonymous tumor mutation burden of 1.5 mutations per megabase. T cell receptor beta sequencing of tumor and peripheral blood was used to follow clonotypes across the tumor, the expanded TIL product and serial blood samples.

As to this clone: Its antigen remains unidentified. The sample holds no much larger clone one base away, and base qualities are not on file.

What this sample's time point label stands for: pre-treatment sample, taken before nivolumab and TIL therapy. Excised metastases, mostly pleural nodules or supraclavicular lymph nodes, were used as baseline tumor samples and were taken from the same resection from which TIL were grown. Before any PD-1/PD-L1 blockade was given, tumors were harvested, nivolumab was then administered, and patients who progressed went on to receive lymphodepletion, an infusion of expanded TIL, and IL-2. A phase I trial run at two centers enrolled adults with stage 4 NSCLC between 2017 and early 2020. Samples were obtained from a single-arm, open-label phase I trial in which tumor-infiltrating lymphocyte therapy with nivolumab was evaluated in advanced non-small cell lung cancer. Portions of each resected tumor were snap-frozen in liquid nitrogen and stored at -80 °C. Tumor regions of interest were selected on H&E sections using laser-capture macrodissection, ground into around 14 mg aliquots, and extracted using Qiagen Allprep kits.

TCR beta CDR3 regions were amplified from genomic DNA by bias-controlled multiplex PCR with the immunoSEQ v3 hsTCRB kit. TCR libraries were sequenced on an Illumina NextSeq 500 to 2 million to 2.5 million read pairs for survey level or about 5-6.5 million for deep level. For the original study's pipeline: The immunoSEQ Analyzer software assigned V, D and J genes, filtered out non-productive sequences, and reported clonality. Repertoires were compared by productive Simpson clonality and by the Morisita overlap index of productive TRB rearrangements between infused TIL and blood. TCRdb retrieved this table from immuneACCESS and kept in-frame rearrangements only. Not all clones are present; in checked studies, unresolved V genes account for under half, and no reason is known for the remainder. V and J calls and clone size are as listed in that table; D and trimming were resolved from the DNA. This sample comprises around 26,000 clones, 63% of them detected only once. The ten largest clones capture 15% to 20% of the sample.

The research as a whole found: High clonal turnover was observed in TIL culture, with many enriched product clones not detected in the baseline tumor, which suggested clonal contraction rather than faithful expansion. The study protocol defined all tumor marker inferences as exploratory. Compared with baseline intratumoral T cells, expanded TIL cultures were more clonal and less diverse (median clonality roughly 6.5% vs 31%, p < 0.0001). Generalizability was limited because the cohort was highly selected, with more treatment-naive, never-smoker and oncogene-addicted patients included than is typical.

The sequence derives from a woman between 30 and 79 years old with non-small cell lung cancer. Sequenced material: tumor tissue, taken at baseline.

The CDR3 in this case is CASSTRTVNTEAFF. The sequence in DNA is TGTGCCAGCAGCACCCGGACAGTGAACACTGAAGCTTTCTTT. The rearranged chain carries TRBV5-8 and TRBJ1-1; D gene: possibly TRBD1, on 6 matching bases. Spanning cysteine to phenylalanine, the CDR3 consists of 14 amino acids. The sequence is cut down to CDR3 DNA, 42 bases in frame from base 1. Relative to germline, V is 4 bases shorter and J is 0 bases shorter, with 10 bases between their ends. Per the germline V gene, SGHTS is the CDR1 and YDEGEE is the CDR2.